A single sample is the source of the 21 T cell receptor beta chains below, sequenced in a study of cytomegalovirus exposure and HLA in healthy donors. The data were produced by immunoSEQ multiplex PCR, yet TCRdb's version contains in-frame clones alone and is incomplete. The data contain under 400,000 clones, 70% to 90% of them seen just once; the ten biggest clones take up approximately 0.96%. Sequenced material: PBMCs. The receptors were sampled from a man aged 25-45 years in good health and CMV-seronegative.

The rearrangement joins TRBV19 to TRBJ2-1; D is unresolved. The CDR3 is 15 residues long. Trimming stripped 4 bases from V and 4 bases from J, with 14 bases between. The germline gives CDR1 LNHDA, CDR2 SQIVND (reference sequence). The CDR3 nucleotides read TGTGCCAGTAGTAGGGTGACTCGCCTTTACAATGAGCAGTTCTTC. Encoded protein: CASSRVTRLYNEQFF.

The V call is TRBV7-6, the J call TRBJ2-3; 9 nucleotides agree with TRBD2. The V segment lost 9 bases and the J segment 10 bases; nucleotides outside the gene matches: 26. This CDR3 spans 18 amino acids. Per the germline V gene, CDR1 is SGHVS and CDR2 is FNYEAQ. In DNA form, the CDR3 reads TGTGCCAGGGCCCTGGCGGGGGGGTTAGGTATTCACAGATACGCGCAGTATTTT. Translation: CARALAGGLGIHRYAQYF.

This clone was picked up a small number of times. Other DNA sequences of this sample code for an identical CDR3. The chain couples TRBV7-9 to TRBJ2-7; D is uncertain. Germline lookup yields CDR1 SEHNR and CDR2 FQNEAQ (reference sequence). The CDR3 contains 12 residues. The germline V and J ends were trimmed by 5 bases and 2 bases, with 7 bases remaining between them. CDR3: CASSRGAYEQYF. The CDR3 coding sequence is TGTGCCAGCAGCCGAGGAGCCTACGAGCAGTACTTC.

The chain links TRBV19 to TRBJ1-5; D gene uncertain. Germline V gene sequence: CDR1 LNHDA, CDR2 SQIVND (reference sequence). Between the trimmed V and J ends, which lost 7 bases and 2 bases, there was a span of 15 bases. This CDR3 contains 15 residues. The CDR3 DNA is TGTGCCAGTAAGCTATGGAGGGATGGCAATCAGCCCCAGCATTTT. Its translation is CASKLWRDGNQPQHF.

The genes are TRBV11-2 and TRBJ2-7; 9 nucleotides match TRBD1. Trimming cost V 3 bases and J 0 bases; bases outside gene matches: 6. This CDR3 region has 16 residues. Germline CDR1 SGHAT, CDR2 FQNNGV. The CDR3 sequence: CASSFGGQGGSYEQYF. As DNA, the CDR3 is TGTGCCAGCAGCTTTGGGGGACAGGGAGGCTCCTACGAGCAGTACTTC.

The CDR3 nucleotides are TGTGCCAGCAGCTTAGGGCAGGGGGAGATCTCCTACGAGCAGTACTTC. Protein sequence: CASSLGQGEISYEQYF. The V gene is TRBV7-9, the J gene TRBJ2-7; the match to TRBD1 covers 7 bases. Germline-derived CDR1 and CDR2 are SEHNR and FQNEAQ (reference sequence). The V segment lost 1 base and the J segment 0 bases; nucleotides outside the gene matches: 6. The CDR3 has 16 amino acids.

This chain links TRBV7-9 with TRBJ1-3; D gene uncertain. Trimming removed 0 bases at V and 3 bases at J, with 6 bases between. CDR1 and CDR2 from the germline V gene are SEHNR and FQNEAQ (reference sequence). This CDR3 has 14 amino acids. CDR3 bases: TGTGCCAGCAGCTTAGCGCGGATTGGAAACACCATATATTTT. It is translated as CASSLARIGNTIYF.

The gene calls are TRBV6-1 and TRBJ2-7; D uncertain. Trimming left V 5 bases short and J 5 bases short, with 7 bases between. CDR1 is MNHNS, CDR2 SASEGT, per germline. The length of the CDR3 is 11 residues. This CDR3 reads CASSRLDEQYF. In DNA form, the CDR3 reads TGTGCCAGCAGTCGACTGGACGAGCAGTACTTC.

This chain joins TRBV2 and TRBJ2-1, with 7 bases fitting TRBD2. V dropped 1 base and J dropped 8; count of bases not matched to a gene: 8. Germline V lookup: CDR1 SNHLY, CDR2 FYNNEI. There are 15 residues in the CDR3. The CDR3 sequence: CASSEDQAGLDEQFF. The CDR3 bases are TGTGCCAGCAGTGAAGATCAAGCGGGGTTAGATGAGCAGTTCTTC. The whole variable domain, filled in from reference TRBV2 and TRBJ2-1, reads EPEVTQTPSHQVTQMGQEVILRCVPISNHLYFYWYRQILGQKVEFLVSFYNNEISEKSEIFDDQFSVERPDGSNFTLKIRSTKLEDSAMYFCASSEDQAGLDEQFFGPGTRLTVL.

The rearrangement links TRBV13 to TRBJ2-7; tentatively, D is TRBD1 (6 bases). The germline V gene has CDR1 PRHDT and CDR2 FYEKMQ (reference sequence). This CDR3 is built from 13 residues. Trimming cost V 1 base and J 6 bases, with 10 bases left between them. As DNA, the CDR3 is TGTGCCAGCAGCTTAGACAGGGTTGGCGAGCAGTACTTC. It is translated as CASSLDRVGEQYF.

This chain uses TRBV4-1 with TRBJ1-1, with D perhaps matching TRBD1 (6 bases). The germline V gene has CDR1 MGHRA and CDR2 YSYEKL. The V and J ends lost 4 bases and 8 bases respectively, with 23 bases between them. This CDR3 region has 16 residues. As DNA, the CDR3 is TGCGCCAGCAGCCGCCTCGGACAGAACGGGCGTTGGGAAGCTTTCTTT. It codes for CASSRLGQNGRWEAFF.

The chain uses TRBV6-5 and TRBJ1-1, with TRBD1 matching over 9 bases. The V segment lost 4 bases and the J segment 4 bases; nucleotides outside the gene matches: 7. The CDR3 has 15 amino acids. The germline V gene encodes CDR1 MNHEY and CDR2 SVGAGI. CDR3 protein: CASSSGQGTGTEAFF. As DNA, the CDR3 is TGTGCCAGCAGTTCCGGACAGGGGACGGGCACTGAAGCTTTCTTT.

The J gene is TRBJ2-1, the V gene TRBV10-3, with 15 nucleotides matching TRBD2. CDR3 length: 15 amino acids. The junction had 4 bases not matched to a gene; V was cut back by 5 bases and J by 8 bases. Per the germline V gene, CDR1 is ENHRY and CDR2 is SYGVKD. The CDR3: CAISPGTSGGYEQFF. The CDR3 DNA sequence: TGTGCCATCAGTCCTGGGACTAGCGGGGGGTATGAGCAGTTCTTC.

J is TRBJ2-1 and V is TRBV6-5; the match to TRBD1 covers 7 bases. The germline gives CDR1 MNHEY, CDR2 SVGAGI. The CDR3 consists of 15 residues. V shed 6 bases, J shed 8 bases, and the junction held 13 bases outside the gene matches. The CDR3 DNA is TGTGCCAGCAGCCACGACAGGGAAGTTTTCTATGAGCAGTTCTTC. Residues: CASSHDREVFYEQFF.

The chain joins TRBV11-1 to TRBJ1-1; possible D gene TRBD1, 6 bases. Germline values: CDR1 SGHAT, CDR2 FQDESV (reference sequence). CDR3 size: 13 residues. The V and J ends lost 1 base and 7 bases respectively, with 10 bases between them. The CDR3 bases are TGTGCCAGCAGCTTAGACAGGGTGGGTGAAGCTTTCTTT. Residues: CASSLDRVGEAFF.

This chain links TRBV7-6 with TRBJ1-6; weak D call: TRBD1 (5 bases). This CDR3 comprises 12 residues. Germline CDR1 and CDR2: SGHVS and FNYEAQ. Trimming shortened V by 4 bases and J by 13 bases, and 11 bases separated the two germline ends. CDR3 protein: CASSSPGGPLHF. The CDR3, as DNA: TGTGCCAGCAGCTCCCCGGGGGGGCCCCTCCACTTT.

The rearrangement joins TRBV12-5 to TRBJ2-7; weak D call: TRBD1 (5 bases). V was pared by 2 bases and J by 4 bases, with 9 bases between. The CDR3 contains 13 residues. Germline CDR1 and CDR2: LGHNT and FRNRAP. The CDR3 is CASGLTGLYEQYF. CDR3 DNA sequence: TGTGCTAGTGGTTTGACAGGTCTTTACGAGCAGTACTTC.

This rearrangement joins TRBV6-5 to TRBJ1-1; TRBD1 is a possible D gene (5 bases). Looked up from germline, CDR1 is MNHEY and CDR2 is SVGAGI. The CDR3 runs to 13 residues. The V end lost 5 bases, the J end lost 0 bases, and 7 bases lay between the germline ends. The CDR3 sequence is CASSRQLNTEAFF. The CDR3 coding sequence is TGTGCCAGCAGTAGACAGTTGAACACTGAAGCTTTCTTT.

The chain has TRBV21-1 and TRBJ2-7; the table's D gene call, TRBD1, was not cross checked with the DNA. TRBV21-1 is a known pseudogene. The length of the CDR3 is 15 residues. CDR3 residues: CASSNQGQGSYEQYF. The CDR3 nucleotides are TGTGCCAGCAGCAATCAGGGACAGGGATCCTACGAGCAGTACTTC.

The V and J genes are TRBV7-6 and TRBJ2-1; D might be TRBD1 (6 bases). The CDR3 has 19 amino acids. CDR1 SGHVS and CDR2 FNYEAQ come from the germline V gene. V was cut by 1 base and J by 7 bases, with 26 bases left in between. CDR3 in amino acids: CASSLEDGMLGGPGNEQFF. The CDR3 region has the DNA TGTGCCAGCAGCTTAGAAGACGGCATGCTTGGGGGCCCGGGAAATGAGCAGTTCTTC.

The chain employs TRBV2 and TRBJ2-7, with 7 bases that match TRBD2. Germline V gene sequence: CDR1 SNHLY, CDR2 FYNNEI. V was clipped by 11 bases and J by 0 bases; unmatched bases: 4. The CDR3 extends over 12 amino acids. CDR3: CAGGGLSYEQYF. Written as DNA, the CDR3 is TGTGCCGGCGGGGGTCTCTCCTACGAGCAGTACTTC.